This passage covers 26 T cell receptor beta chains from one sample sequenced in a study of blood T cell repertoires in COVID-19. Clones were sequenced by immunoSEQ multiplex PCR, and TCRdb holds only the in-frame ones, with some missing. Of over 200,000 clones in the sample, approximately 88% were seen once. Specimen: PBMCs or T cells enriched from blood (not recorded which). The receptor set was obtained from a woman aged 25 to 39 who had been exposed to COVID-19.

This sequence joins TRBV5-6 and TRBJ1-4; 7 bases line up with TRBD1. Trimming took 4 bases from V and 8 from J; bases not matched to a gene: 11. This CDR3 comprises 15 residues. Per germline, CDR1 SGHDT and CDR2 YYEEEE. The CDR3 DNA follows: TGTGCCAGCAGCACTCCAGGGGGGAGCGGGGAAAAACTGTTTTTT. This gives the protein CASSTPGGSGEKLFF.

The chain combines TRBV5-6 with TRBJ2-1, with 10 bases lining up with TRBD2. This CDR3 is built from 15 residues. Losses at the gene ends were 4 bases for V and 2 bases for J; bases not matched to a gene: 3. Germline lookup yields CDR1 SGHDT and CDR2 YYEEEE. In DNA, the CDR3 is TGTGCCAGCAGCCGGACTAGCGGACCCTACAATGAGCAGTTCTTC. It specifies CASSRTSGPYNEQFF. The full variable domain, with the rest looked up from reference TRBV5-6 and TRBJ2-1, is DAGVTQSPTHLIKTRGQQVTLRCSPKSGHDTVSWYQQALGQGPQFIFQYYEEEERQRGNFPDRFSGHQFPNYSSELNVNALLLGDSALYLCASSRTSGPYNEQFFGPGTRLTVL.

This rearrangement joins TRBV30 to TRBJ2-7, with D hard to call. V lost 1 base, J lost 6 bases, and 10 bases lay in between. Per germline, CDR1 GTSNPN and CDR2 SVGIG (reference sequence). CDR3 size: 12 residues. The CDR3 sequence is CAWSEVGPEQYF. CDR3 bases: TGTGCCTGGAGTGAGGTGGGCCCCGAGCAGTACTTC.

The chain couples TRBV24-1 to TRBJ1-2; a weak D match, TRBD1 (6 bases). With 4 bases removed from V and 2 bases from J, the gap between germline ends came to 10 bases. Looked up from germline, CDR1 is KGHDR and CDR2 is SFDVKD. The CDR3 is made up of 14 amino acids. In DNA form, the CDR3 reads TGTGCCACCAGTGACAGGGGACCGAACTATGGCTACACCTTC. Protein product: CATSDRGPNYGYTF.

This chain joins TRBV5-1 and TRBJ1-1; D gene uncertain. The V end was cut by 0 bases, the J end by 2 bases, with 11 bases between. Per germline, CDR1 SGHRS and CDR2 YFSETQ. This CDR3 has 15 residues. CDR3 protein: CASSLEAASNTEAFF. In DNA form, the CDR3 reads TGCGCCAGCAGCTTGGAAGCAGCGTCCAACACTGAAGCTTTCTTT.

This clone was observed once. The rearrangement uses TRBV28 and TRBJ1-4; the match to TRBD1 covers 9 bases. This CDR3 spans 16 amino acids. The V and J ends lost 3 bases and 7 bases, in that order; junction bases with no gene match: 9. Germline-derived CDR1 and CDR2 are MDHEN and SYDVKM. CDR3 nucleotide sequence: TGTGCCAGCAGTTTTAACAGGGGGCGAGGGGGTGAAAAACTGTTTTTT. This sequence encodes CASSFNRGRGGEKLFF.

This sequence joins TRBV10-3 and TRBJ2-7; 9 positions agree with TRBD2. This CDR3 spans 16 amino acids. Per the germline V gene, CDR1 is ENHRY and CDR2 is SYGVKD. V trimming: 6 bases; J trimming: 6 bases; junction bases outside the gene matches: 15. The CDR3 DNA is TGTGCCATCAGGGGCCAGGGTAGCGGGAGTTCCAGCGAGCAGTACTTC. This gives the protein CAIRGQGSGSSSEQYF.

The sample holds a few counts of this clone. The rearrangement links TRBV6-2 or TRBV6-3 to TRBJ2-3; D is perhaps TRBD2 (5 bases). Trimming removed 4 bases from V and 5 bases from J, with 10 bases in between. CDR1 MNHEY and CDR2 SVGEGT come from the germline V gene. The CDR3 runs 13 residues. As DNA, the CDR3 is TGTGCCAGCAGTTTGGTGGGAGAAGATACGCAGTATTTT. Its translation is CASSLVGEDTQYF.

The chain has TRBV5-1 and TRBJ2-2; D is undetermined. V lost 4 bases, J lost 7 bases, and 8 bases lay in between. CDR1 is SGHRS and CDR2 is YFSETQ in the germline V gene. The CDR3 has 12 amino acids. CDR3 region: CASSPVNGELFF. The CDR3 DNA follows: TGCGCCAGCAGCCCCGTAAACGGGGAGCTGTTTTTT.

The V and J genes are TRBV2 and TRBJ1-5; no clear D. Germline lookup yields CDR1 SNHLY and CDR2 FYNNEI. The CDR3 spans 13 residues. V lost 7 bases and J 4 bases, leaving 11 bases between the germline ends. The CDR3 bases are TGTGCCAGCAAGTGGAGAGGGAATCAGCCCCAGCATTTT. Amino acids: CASKWRGNQPQHF.

The chain joins TRBV5-6 to TRBJ2-2; 11 bases line up with TRBD2. The germline CDR1 and CDR2 sequences are SGHDT and YYEEEE. J gave up 1 base and V 2 bases, and 1 base lay outside the gene matches. This CDR3 is built from 16 residues. The CDR3 nucleotides read TGTGCCAGCAGCTTTGGGACTAGCGGGAACACCGGGGAGCTGTTTTTT. Translating gives CASSFGTSGNTGELFF.

V and J are TRBV28 and TRBJ1-1; TRBD1 matches at 12 bases. Germline CDR1 and CDR2: MDHEN and SYDVKM. CDR3 length equals 15 residues. V was pared by 6 bases and J by 5 bases, with 7 bases of the junction left unmatched. The CDR3 spells CASRPGQGASTEAFF. DNA for the CDR3: TGTGCCAGCAGGCCGGGACAGGGGGCGAGTACTGAAGCTTTCTTT.

The chain recombines TRBV3-1 (or the pseudogene TRBV3-2) with TRBJ2-5; the D gene is possibly TRBD2 (6 bases). The CDR3 contains 15 residues. V lost 1 base and J lost 2, with 11 bases in between. Per germline, CDR1 LGHDT and CDR2 YNNKEL (reference sequence). CDR3 amino acids: CASSQGVLAQETQYF. DNA of the CDR3: TGTGCCAGCAGCCAAGGGGTACTAGCACAAGAGACCCAGTACTTC.

The chain uses TRBV7-9 and TRBJ2-4; 8 bases agree with TRBD2. Germline CDR1 reads SEHNR; CDR2 reads FQNEAQ (reference sequence). CDR3 size: 14 residues. Trimming took 5 bases from V and 5 from J; bases not matched to a gene: 5. CDR3 sequence reads: CASSPTSVQNIQYF. The CDR3, as DNA: TGTGCCAGCAGCCCGACTAGCGTGCAAAACATTCAGTACTTC.

In this sample, this clone turned up once. The chain combines TRBV30 with TRBJ1-5, with D possibly matching TRBD1 (5 bases). Germline assignment: CDR1 GTSNPN and CDR2 SVGIG (reference sequence). The germline V and J ends were trimmed by 7 bases and 1 base, with 11 bases remaining between them. This CDR3 spans 13 amino acids. CDR3 nucleotide sequence: TGTGCCTTCCAGGGAGGGAGCAATCAGCCCCAGCATTTT. Translating gives CAFQGGSNQPQHF.

V gene TRBV5-6 combines with J gene TRBJ1-2, with a possible D match to TRBD1 (5 bases). The V end lost 4 bases, the J end lost 5 bases, and 12 bases lay between the germline ends. CDR1 SGHDT and CDR2 YYEEEE come from the germline V gene. CDR3 length: 13 residues. The CDR3 nucleotides are TGTGCCAGCAGCCCAAACAGACAGTATGGCTACACCTTC. Protein: CASSPNRQYGYTF.

In this sample, this clone turned up once. Different DNA sequences within this sample yield the same CDR3. This rearrangement joins TRBV27 to TRBJ1-6; no firm D call. This CDR3 comprises 15 residues. CDR1 MNHEY and CDR2 SMNVEV come from the germline V gene (reference sequence). V was shortened by 4 bases and J by 0 bases, with 7 bases between the two germline ends. Here the CDR3 DNA reads TGTGCCAGCAGTTCCCGGGGCTCCTATAATTCACCCCTCCACTTT. This encodes CASSSRGSYNSPLHF.

This chain links TRBV12-3 or TRBV12-4 with TRBJ1-1; 8 positions match TRBD1. With 6 bases clipped from V and 5 bases from J, the junction kept 5 bases outside the gene matches. The CDR3 has 13 amino acids. Here the CDR3 reads CASRIRQGTEAFF. In DNA, the CDR3 is TGTGCCAGCAGAATACGACAGGGGACTGAAGCTTTCTTT.

The chain uses TRBV10-1 and TRBJ1-1, with TRBD1 as a possible D gene (5 bases). The CDR3 length is 16 residues. Germline V gene sequence: CDR1 WNHNN, CDR2 SYGVQD (reference sequence). Trimming took 6 bases from V and 1 from J, leaving 18 bases between them. CDR3 DNA sequence: TGCGCCAGCAGGAGACAGATGAAACCTTGGAACACTGAAGCTTTCTTT. It translates to CASRRQMKPWNTEAFF.

The chain couples TRBV5-1 to TRBJ2-1; the match to TRBD1 covers 9 bases. Per the germline V gene, CDR1 is SGHRS and CDR2 is YFSETQ. The CDR3 loop spans 17 amino acids. V gave up 4 bases and J gave up 0 bases; unmatched junction bases: 8. CDR3 bases: TGCGCCAGCAGCCCTAGGGGACAGGGAAGCTCCTACAATGAGCAGTTCTTC. Translated, it gives CASSPRGQGSSYNEQFF.

CDR3 protein: CASSQEGQGTSSFANTGELFF. DNA for the CDR3: TGCGCCAGCAGCCAAGAAGGACAGGGGACCTCTTCGTTCGCGAACACCGGGGAGCTGTTTTTT. The chain combines TRBV4-1 with TRBJ2-2; 9 bases match TRBD1. This CDR3 spans 21 amino acids. J lost 0 bases, V lost 0 bases, and 14 bases had no gene match. From germline, CDR1 is MGHRA and CDR2 YSYEKL.

The genes are TRBV27 and TRBJ1-6, with a possible D match to TRBD1 (6 bases). CDR3 length: 13 residues. Per germline, CDR1 MNHEY and CDR2 SMNVEV (reference sequence). Between the trimmed V and J ends, which lost 3 bases and 14 bases, there was a span of 14 bases. The CDR3 bases are TGTGCCAGCAGTTTGAGGGGGTACGAAACCCTCCACTTT. Its translation: CASSLRGYETLHF.

J is TRBJ2-5 and V is TRBV4-1, with 10 bases that match TRBD2. The germline V gene encodes CDR1 MGHRA and CDR2 YSYEKL. The CDR3 has 16 amino acids. V shed 2 bases and J 5 bases; nucleotides not matched to a gene: 8. CDR3 protein: CASSQLASGSWETQYF. CDR3 DNA sequence: TGCGCCAGCAGCCAATTAGCTAGCGGGAGTTGGGAGACCCAGTACTTC.

This clone was detected once. The chain couples TRBV5-6 to TRBJ2-7; tentative D call: TRBD1 (6 bases). This CDR3 is built from 17 residues. CDR1 and CDR2 from the germline V gene are SGHDT and YYEEEE. Between the trimmed V and J ends, which lost 6 bases and 0 bases, there was a span of 22 bases. DNA for the CDR3: TGTGCCAGCAACTCCCAGCTTGCGACAGGCTTCTCCTACGAGCAGTACTTC. This encodes CASNSQLATGFSYEQYF.

The CDR3 protein is CASRLTDTYGYTF. The CDR3 coding sequence is TGTGCCAGCAGGCTGACCGACACCTATGGCTACACCTTC. The genes are TRBV28 and TRBJ1-2; unclear D gene. Germline CDR1 and CDR2: MDHEN and SYDVKM. CDR3 length: 13 residues. The ends were cut back, 6 bases at V and 4 bases at J, with 12 bases in the middle.

Only one count was recorded for this clone. The V and J genes are TRBV12-5 and TRBJ1-1; D is undetermined. V lost 2 bases and J lost 7, with 8 bases in between. This CDR3 is 12 amino acids long. Germline V gives CDR1 LGHNT, CDR2 FRNRAP. In DNA, the CDR3 is TGTGCTAGTGGTTTGACTTACGGTGAAGCTTTCTTT. This encodes CASGLTYGEAFF.